This T cell receptor beta chain was sequenced for a study of preoperative IRX-2 immunotherapy in early breast cancer. Libraries were prepared by immunoSEQ multiplex PCR; TCRdb keeps only in-frame clonotypes and omits some of them. The repertoire holds tens of thousands of clones, approximately 72% seen once, with roughly 6.8% in the top ten. The treatment was: preoperative locoregional IRX-2 cytokine immunotherapy. The germline V gene has CDR1 LNHDA and CDR2 SQIVND (reference sequence). With 9 bases clipped from V and 1 base from J, the junction kept 7 bases outside the gene matches. The CDR3 sequence is 15 residues long.

This chain connects TRBV19 to TRBJ2-7, with 12 bases fitting TRBD2. This sequence originates from a human donor with breast cancer. Sequenced here: lymph node tissue, sampled after IRX-2 immunotherapy. The CDR3 spells CASTTSGRGSYEQYF. The CDR3 DNA reads as TGTGCCAGCACGACTAGCGGGAGAGGGTCCTACGAGCAGTACTTC.